Detailed here is one T cell receptor beta chain. Original data processing: Amplifying reference gene primers gave estimates of nucleated cell counts. Sequenced by immunoSEQ multiplex PCR; TCRdb stores in-frame clones only, minus some. V and J calls and clone size are those listed in that table; D and trimming were worked out from the DNA. This table holds roughly 100,000 clones, 65% to 90% found once. This sample is part of a study of blood T cell repertoires in COVID-19. Whole-study context: Material from acute and convalescent COVID-19 was sourced from the United States, Italy and Spain.

The sample consisted of peripheral blood. The sequence was obtained from a man older than 75 with acute or convalescent COVID-19.

The CDR3 here is CASSYDRESYGYTF. As DNA, the CDR3 is TGTGCCAGCAGTTACGACAGGGAGAGCTATGGCTACACCTTC. This chain links TRBV6-6 with TRBJ1-2, with 7 bases fitting TRBD1. Germline V lookup: CDR1 MNHNY, CDR2 SVGAGI (reference sequence). Trimming cost V 2 bases and J 4 bases; bases outside gene matches: 4. The CDR3 consists of 14 residues.